This entry features one T cell receptor (beta chain) sequence. Profiled with immunoSEQ multiplex PCR; TCRdb holds only in-frame clones, not every one. The sample comprises around 80,000 clones, 93% of which are singletons, and approximately 0.22% rests with the top ten. The CDR3 spans 14 residues. Between the trimmed V and J ends, which lost 6 bases and 3 bases, there was a span of 15 bases. Per germline, CDR1 MDHEN and CDR2 SYDVKM. The data originate from a study of technical replicates of blood from a few donors. J is TRBJ2-7 and V is TRBV28; possible D gene TRBD2, 5 bases. Sample: T cells isolated from PBMCs. This sequence originates from a human donor in good health. This CDR3 reads CASSSSGLVYEQYF. Here the CDR3 DNA reads TGTGCCAGCAGCTCCAGCGGATTGGTCTACGAGCAGTACTTC.